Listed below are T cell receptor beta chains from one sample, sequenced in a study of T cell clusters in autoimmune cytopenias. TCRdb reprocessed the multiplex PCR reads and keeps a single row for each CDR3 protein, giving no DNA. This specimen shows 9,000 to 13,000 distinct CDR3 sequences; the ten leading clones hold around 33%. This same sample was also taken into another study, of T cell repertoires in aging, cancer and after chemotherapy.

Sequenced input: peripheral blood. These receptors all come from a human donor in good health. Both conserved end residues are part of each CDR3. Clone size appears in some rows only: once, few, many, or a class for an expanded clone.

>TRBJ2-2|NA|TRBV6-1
CASSVLGLTGELFF
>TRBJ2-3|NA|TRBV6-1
CASSVQPQDTQYF
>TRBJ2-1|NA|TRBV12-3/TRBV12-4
CASSLIQGYNEQFF
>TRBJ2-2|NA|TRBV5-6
CASSLPASNTGELFF
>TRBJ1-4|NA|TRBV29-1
CSVELRGQGNEKLFF
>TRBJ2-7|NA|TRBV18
CASSSGWRGTSAYEQYF
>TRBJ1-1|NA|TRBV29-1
CSGRQGMNTEAFF
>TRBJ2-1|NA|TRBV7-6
CASSPRGSGREQFF
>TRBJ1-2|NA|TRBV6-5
CASSYSISIGYGYTF
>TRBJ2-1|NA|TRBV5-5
CASSWTGTSYNEQFF
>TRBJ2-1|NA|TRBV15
CATSRSGQGTYNEQFF
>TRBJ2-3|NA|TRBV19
CASSIAGGLNTDTQYF
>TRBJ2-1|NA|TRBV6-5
CASRLQGDKEQFF
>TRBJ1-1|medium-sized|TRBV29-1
CSVEDRPNTEAFF
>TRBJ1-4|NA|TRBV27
CASSLSAGTGDEKLFF
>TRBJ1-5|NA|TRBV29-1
CSVGGVNQPQHF
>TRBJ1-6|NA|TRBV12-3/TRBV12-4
CASSRVGTLHF
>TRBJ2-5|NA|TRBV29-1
CSVEDPTSGGEETQYF
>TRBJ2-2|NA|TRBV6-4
CASSVDRGGELFF
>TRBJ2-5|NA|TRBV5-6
CASSPPGQGLKGQETQYF
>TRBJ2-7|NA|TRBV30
CAWSPTGSVPYEQYF
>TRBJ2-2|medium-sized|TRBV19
CASRGPANTGELFF
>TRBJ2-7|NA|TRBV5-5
CASSPLSGRNRYEQYF
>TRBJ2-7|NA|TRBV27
CASTSWDNEQYF
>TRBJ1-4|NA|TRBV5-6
CASSRGTGGSEKLFF
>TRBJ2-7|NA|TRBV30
CAWSNPSQGNEQYF
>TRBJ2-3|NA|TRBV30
CAWSVTDTDTQYF
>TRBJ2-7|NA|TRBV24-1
CATSDNRGLIGEQYF
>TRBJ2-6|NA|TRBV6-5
CASSLLGAGTGVGGANVLTF
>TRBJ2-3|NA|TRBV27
CASTLAGGRVDTQYF
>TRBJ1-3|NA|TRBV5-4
CASIHRTVSYPLSGNTIYF
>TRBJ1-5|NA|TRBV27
CASGMGFDSWHF
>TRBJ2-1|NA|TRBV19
CASSIGTSGRSYNEQFF
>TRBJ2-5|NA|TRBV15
CATRSRGLETQYF
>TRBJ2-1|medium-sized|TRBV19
CASSISAYNEQFF
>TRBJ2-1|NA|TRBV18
CASSPGTISNEQFF
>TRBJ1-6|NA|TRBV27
CASGDRGHGSPLHF
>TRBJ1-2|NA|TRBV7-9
CASSSLGGQWGNYGYTF
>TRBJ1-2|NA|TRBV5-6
CASSLGRGGYGYTF
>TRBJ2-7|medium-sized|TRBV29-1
CSGRLAGVAEQYF
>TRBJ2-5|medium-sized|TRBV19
CASSSGTAQETQYF
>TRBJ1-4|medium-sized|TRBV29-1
CSVEDDRGRAEKLFF
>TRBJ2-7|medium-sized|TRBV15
CATSRPRDREQYF
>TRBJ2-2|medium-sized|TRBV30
CAHTGQGNTGELFF
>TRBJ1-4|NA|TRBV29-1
CSVAARGEKLFF
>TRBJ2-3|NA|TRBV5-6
CASSHLRGATTDTQYF
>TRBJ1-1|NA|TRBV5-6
CASSYRVMGDTEAFF
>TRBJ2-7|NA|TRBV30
CAWARDRSYEQYF
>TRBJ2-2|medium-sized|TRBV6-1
CASSEGQGHTGELFF
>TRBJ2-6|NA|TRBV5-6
CASSLGSGGANVLTF
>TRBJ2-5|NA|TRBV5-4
CASSLPSSRETQYF
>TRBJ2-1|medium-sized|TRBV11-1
CASSPDRYNEQFF
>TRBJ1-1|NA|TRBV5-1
CASSLEFGGTEAFF
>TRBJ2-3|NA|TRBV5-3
CARSLATAGNTDTQYF
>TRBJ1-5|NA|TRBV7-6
CASSLEAPQPNQPQHF
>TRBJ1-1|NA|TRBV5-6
CASSLLQPGNTEAFF
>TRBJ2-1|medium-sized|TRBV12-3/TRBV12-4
CAIPTVGNEQFF
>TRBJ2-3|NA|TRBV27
CASSLSRDATNTQYF